A selection of T cell receptor beta chains follows, all from one sample in a study of cytomegalovirus exposure and HLA in healthy donors. Some clones are missing from TCRdb's copy, which holds only in-frame ones; the method was immunoSEQ multiplex PCR. The data hold some 130,000 clones, with approximately 80% observed a single time. The sample taken for sequencing was PBMCs. The receptors were gathered from a woman aged 40 to 50 in good health and CMV-seropositive. Both conserved end residues are part of each CDR3. A D gene is named only where the DNA matches it firmly. Clone size is given for some rows only: seen once, a few or many times, or a class if the clone is expanded.

clone_size d_call j_call v_call cdr3_aa cdr3_nt
NA TRBD2 TRBJ2-7 TRBV19 CASSLGLAGAYEQYF TGTGCCAGTAGTCTCGGACTAGCGGGGGCCTACGAGCAGTACTTC
NA TRBD1 TRBJ1-2 TRBV6-5 CASSYSPDRARGYTF TGTGCCAGCAGTTACTCCCCGGACAGGGCGCGTGGCTACACCTTC
once TRBD1 TRBJ1-4 TRBV4-3 CASSQFQTGGGNEKLFF TGCGCCAGCAGCCAATTCCAGACAGGGGGCGGAAATGAAAAACTGTTTTTT
few NA TRBJ1-5 TRBV9 CASSAQPTNQPQHF TGTGCCAGCAGCGCGCAACCTACTAATCAGCCCCAGCATTTT
NA TRBD2 TRBJ2-1 TRBV15 CATSARWTSGNEQFF TGTGCCACCAGCGCCCGATGGACTAGTGGCAATGAGCAGTTCTTC
NA NA TRBJ2-7 TRBV29-1 CSVSYGREQYF TGCAGCGTTAGCTATGGGCGCGAGCAGTACTTC
NA TRBD1 TRBJ1-1 TRBV2 CASSEPRTGNTEAFF TGTGCCAGCAGTGAACCCCGGACAGGAAACACTGAAGCTTTCTTT
NA TRBD1 TRBJ1-2 TRBV10-3 CAISRTGDGYTF TGTGCCATCAGCCGGACAGGGGACGGCTACACCTTC
few NA TRBJ2-2 TRBV5-1 CASSLSPGTGELFF TGCGCCAGCAGCCTTAGTCCGGGCACCGGGGAGCTGTTTTTT
NA TRBD2 TRBJ2-7 TRBV28 CASSSPAGGRACEQYF TGTGCCAGCAGTTCACCTGCGGGGGGGCGCGCGTGCGAGCAGTACTTC
NA TRBD1 TRBJ2-5 TRBV5-6 CASSTAQGVRETQYF TGTGCCAGCAGCACGGCACAGGGGGTCCGAGAGACCCAGTACTTC
NA NA TRBJ1-2 TRBV5-4 CASSQEKIGGTSYGYTF TGTGCCAGCAGCCAAGAGAAGATAGGGGGGACTAGCTATGGCTACACCTTC
few NA TRBJ2-7 TRBV28 CSSRFTGYEQYF TGTTCCAGCAGGTTTACCGGCTACGAGCAGTACTTC
NA NA TRBJ1-1 TRBV27 CASSLAAEGRTEAFF TGTGCCAGCAGTTTAGCCGCTGAAGGGAGGACTGAAGCTTTCTTT
NA NA TRBJ2-1 TRBV27 CASSQYRWGDLMDEQFF TGTGCCAGCAGCCAATACAGGTGGGGGGACCTGATGGATGAGCAGTTCTTC
NA TRBD2 TRBJ2-5 TRBV4-2 CASSQDWTSGDQETQYF TGTGCCAGCAGCCAAGATTGGACTAGCGGGGACCAAGAGACCCAGTACTTC
NA NA TRBJ2-5 TRBV19 CASSIAEGMETQYF TGTGCCAGTAGTATAGCCGAGGGTATGGAGACCCAGTACTTC
NA TRBD2 TRBJ2-3 TRBV19 CASRGSGRTVDTQYF TGTGCCAGTAGGGGTAGCGGGAGGACGGTAGATACGCAGTATTTT
NA TRBD2 TRBJ2-1 TRBV5-4 CASSIGLAGGGSYNEQFF TGTGCCAGCAGCATCGGACTAGCGGGAGGGGGGTCCTACAATGAGCAGTTCTTC
NA NA TRBJ2-3 TRBV10-3 CAIGPGGTDTQYF TGTGCCATCGGGCCAGGGGGCACAGATACGCAGTATTTT
NA NA TRBJ2-7 TRBV4-2 CASSPLTGTLYEQYF TGTGCCAGCAGCCCCCTAACCGGGACTCTCTACGAGCAGTACTTC
NA TRBD1 TRBJ1-4 TRBV5-4 CASSLGQGTTNEKLFF TGTGCCAGCAGCTTGGGACAGGGAACAACTAATGAAAAACTGTTTTTT
NA TRBD2 TRBJ2-5 TRBV5-4 CASSLRGRQETQYF TGTGCCAGCAGCTTGCGCGGGAGGCAAGAGACCCAGTACTTC
NA NA TRBJ1-2 TRBV15 CATSRDQQNYGYTF TGTGCCACCAGCAGAGATCAACAAAACTATGGCTACACCTTC
few NA TRBJ1-4 TRBV15 CATSRDRANEKLFF TGTGCCACCAGCAGAGACAGGGCTAATGAAAAACTGTTTTTT
NA TRBD2 TRBJ2-3 TRBV28 CASIPPAGWTDTQYF TGTGCCAGCATCCCCCCAGCGGGATGGACAGATACGCAGTATTTT
few NA TRBJ1-2 TRBV2 CASSDGVAGNYGYTF TGTGCCAGCAGTGACGGCGTCGCAGGGAACTATGGCTACACCTTC
few NA TRBJ1-1 TRBV6-1 CASSVGPVAAFF TGTGCCAGCTCCGTCGGACCTGTAGCGGCTTTCTTT
NA TRBD1 TRBJ1-1 TRBV7-3 CASSLQGNTEAFF TGTGCCAGCAGCCTACAGGGGAACACTGAAGCCTTCTTT
NA NA TRBJ2-3 TRBV30 CAWSFDTQYF TGTGCCTGGAGCTTTGATACGCAGTATTTT
few NA TRBJ1-3 TRBV18 CASSPLILSDGNTIYF TGTGCCAGCTCACCCCTAATATTATCTGATGGAAACACCATATATTTT
NA NA TRBJ2-3 TRBV6-6 CASSYRLGERTDMQYF TGTGCCAGCAGTTACCGCTTGGGGGAGAGGACAGATATGCAGTATTTT
once TRBD2 TRBJ2-1 TRBV9 CASSVAGLAGGRLYNEQFF TGTGCCAGCAGCGTAGCGGGACTAGCGGGAGGACGGCTGTACAATGAGCAGTTCTTC
NA NA TRBJ1-3 TRBV5-1 CASSLGRGLSGNTIYF TGCGCCAGCAGCTTGGGAAGGGGTCTCTCTGGAAACACCATATATTTT
NA TRBD1 TRBJ1-6 TRBV27 CASSLWGTGKNSPLHF TGTGCCAGCAGTTTATGGGGGACAGGGAAGAATTCACCCCTCCACTTT
NA TRBD1 TRBJ2-5 TRBV2 CASSGNTGGAETQYF TGTGCCAGCAGCGGGAATACAGGGGGCGCGGAGACCCAGTACTTC
NA TRBD1 TRBJ1-6 TRBV10-3 CAISPQGANSPLHF TGTGCCATCAGCCCACAGGGGGCCAATTCACCCCTCCACTTT
NA NA TRBJ1-5 TRBV19 CASRLGQINQPQHF TGTGCCAGTAGGCTAGGACAGATCAATCAGCCCCAGCATTTT
NA NA TRBJ1-1 TRBV5-3 CARSTPRVGNTEAFF TGTGCCAGAAGCACGCCCAGGGTGGGGAACACTGAAGCTTTCTTT
NA NA TRBJ1-2 TRBV6-6 CASSAQWSDNYGYTF TGTGCCAGCAGTGCCCAGTGGTCTGATAACTATGGCTACACCTTC
once TRBD2 TRBJ2-5 TRBV13 CASSSRASGGQETQYF TGTGCCAGCAGCTCGAGAGCTAGCGGGGGCCAAGAGACCCAGTACTTC
NA NA TRBJ1-5 TRBV2 CASSEGTPHSNQPQHF TGTGCCAGCAGTGAAGGGACACCTCATAGCAATCAGCCCCAGCATTTT
NA TRBD2 TRBJ2-3 TRBV7-3 CASSLLAGGTDTQYF TGTGCCAGCAGCTTACTAGCGGGAGGCACAGATACGCAGTATTTT
once NA TRBJ1-4 TRBV5-1 CASSLVRGGEKLFF TGCGCCAGCAGCTTGGTCAGGGGCGGTGAAAAACTGTTTTTT
NA NA TRBJ1-1 TRBV5-1 CASSSYETQGNTEAFF TGCGCCAGCAGCTCCTACGAAACCCAGGGGAACACTGAAGCTTTCTTT
NA NA TRBJ1-6 TRBV9 CASSPRHNSPLHF TGTGCCAGCAGCCCCCGTCATAATTCACCCCTCCACTTT
NA TRBD2 TRBJ2-1 TRBV30 CAGTSGGANYNEQFF TGTGCCGGAACTAGCGGGGGGGCAAACTACAATGAGCAGTTCTTC
NA NA TRBJ1-1 TRBV19 CATKTQRSSAGTTEAFF TGTGCCACCAAAACACAGAGGAGTTCAGCGGGGACCACTGAAGCTTTCTTT
NA TRBD2 TRBJ2-7 TRBV28 CASSGIAGVEYEQYF TGTGCCAGCAGTGGTATAGCGGGAGTCGAGTACGAGCAGTACTTC
few NA TRBJ2-5 TRBV5-1 CASSPRGQETQYF TGCGCCAGCAGCCCCCGGGGCCAAGAGACCCAGTACTTC
NA NA TRBJ2-2 TRBV5-4 CASSRDTPNTGELFF TGTGCCAGCAGCCGGGACACCCCAAACACCGGGGAGCTGTTTTTT